A selection of T cell receptor beta chains follows, all from one sample in a study of CD4 T cells in relation to SARS-CoV-2 and coronaviruses. These TCRs' antigens remain unknown. Method: immunoSEQ multiplex PCR; TCRdb's copy keeps in-frame clones and lacks some. The data contain about 36,000 clones, around 83% of them singletons. Material: naive CD4+ T cells from PBMCs, cultured in vitro. The receptors were sampled from an adult with COVID-19. The CDR3 runs from the conserved cysteine through the conserved F or W. D genes are given only for firm matches. Expanded clones are given a class, and other clones once, few, many or no size at all.

D,J,size,V,CDR3,DNA
.,TRBJ2-1,.,TRBV25-1,CASSPEAGIYNEQFF,TGTGCCAGCAGTCCGGAGGCGGGAATCTACAATGAGCAGTTCTTC
TRBD2,TRBJ2-7,medium-sized,TRBV6-1,CASSEWTSGVTYEQYF,TGTGCCAGCAGTGAGTGGACTAGCGGGGTTACCTACGAGCAGTACTTC
TRBD2,TRBJ2-1,.,TRBV19,CASTRVGGRAGGEQFF,TGTGCCAGTACTAGGGTGGGCGGGAGGGCCGGGGGTGAGCAGTTCTTC
.,TRBJ2-2,.,TRBV5-1,CASSLVRGAGELFF,TGCGCCAGCAGCTTGGTACGAGGGGCCGGGGAGCTGTTTTTT
.,TRBJ1-6,.,TRBV7-9,CASSAGDSPLHF,TGTGCCAGCAGCGCAGGGGATTCACCCCTCCACTTT
.,TRBJ1-5,.,TRBV6-5,CASRDLTLNQPQHF,TGTGCCAGCAGGGACTTGACCCTTAATCAGCCCCAGCATTTT
.,TRBJ1-5,once,TRBV6-5,CASSTGGGRNQPQHF,TGTGCCAGCTCTACTGGTGGGGGACGCAATCAGCCCCAGCATTTT
TRBD1,TRBJ2-1,.,TRBV9,CASSARDRGPTGQFF,TGTGCCAGCAGCGCAAGGGACAGGGGGCCCACGGGGCAGTTCTTC
.,TRBJ1-1,.,TRBV10-2,CASLAGTSEAFF,TGCGCCAGTCTGGCGGGGACTTCTGAAGCTTTCTTT
TRBD2,TRBJ2-7,.,TRBV7-8,CASSLVREAYEQYF,TGTGCCAGCAGCTTAGTGCGGGAGGCCTACGAGCAGTACTTC
TRBD1,TRBJ1-1,.,TRBV5-6,CASSGDRGFGTEAFF,TGTGCCAGCAGCGGCGACAGGGGGTTTGGCACTGAAGCTTTCTTT
TRBD2,TRBJ2-1,.,TRBV2,CASSAGTSDYKQDNEQFF,TGTGCCAGCAGCGCGGGGACTAGCGATTACAAGCAGGACAATGAGCAGTTCTTC
.,TRBJ2-7,.,TRBV30,CAWRDRTVPPAYEQYF,TGTGCCTGGAGGGATCGGACAGTCCCCCCGGCCTACGAGCAGTACTTC
.,TRBJ1-4,.,TRBV6-5,CASSRGFYEKLFF,TGTGCCAGCAGTAGGGGGTTTTATGAAAAACTGTTTTTT
TRBD2,TRBJ2-1,.,TRBV9,CASSGTSRVVSYNEQFF,TGTGCCAGCAGCGGGACTAGCAGGGTGGTCTCCTACAATGAGCAGTTCTTC
TRBD1,TRBJ2-4,.,TRBV7-9,CASSQPGGIQYF,TGTGCCAGCAGCCAGCCAGGGGGCATTCAGTACTTC
.,TRBJ2-7,.,TRBV24-1,CATEGGTGEQYF,TGTGCCACCGAAGGAGGGACGGGGGAGCAGTACTTC